This TCR beta chain was recorded in a study of identifying expanded T cells in peripheral blood. Findings and limits, study-wide: Differentially abundant clones: about 1.3 between replicates, 15 to 17 at around 15 days, approximately 18 at four. Across healthy donors, higher total template counts meant significantly greater roughly 2-week count variance.

V was shortened by 6 bases and J by 7 bases, with 13 bases between the two germline ends. The germline CDR1 and CDR2 sequences are MDHEN and SYDVKM. The CDR3 has 13 amino acids. Collection occurred without any documented infections or immune events in donors. Comment on this clone: Its antigen is as yet unknown.

The data were produced by immunoSEQ multiplex PCR, yet TCRdb's version contains in-frame clones alone and is incomplete. This table has about 89,000 clones, 70% to 90% appearing once. Material: blood. This receptor was identified in a person between 18 and 75 years old in good health. V usage is TRBV28 and J usage is TRBJ1-5; D not certain. The CDR3, as DNA: TGTGCCAGCAGGGATAGATCGTGGCAGCCCCAGCATTTT. Protein: CASRDRSWQPQHF.